This section outlines one T cell receptor (beta chain) sequence together with its context. Its antigen is undetermined. Sequencing of the DNA from cultured CD4+ T cells was carried out with the Oncomine TCR Beta short-read assay. Using the QIAamp micro DNA kit, genomic DNA was extracted from the CD4+ T cells that had been cultured. TCRdb ran MiXCR on the PCR reads and lists one entry per CDR3 protein. The table includes around 10,000 distinct CDR3 sequences, about 38% detected once. The treatment was: 10-day PBMC culture with coronavirus spike peptide pools or control peptides (ViraFEST assay). PCR positivity was dated March to December 2020, before US Alpha, Beta and Delta variants. These data come from a study of vaccination and CD4 T cells after COVID-19. Study findings and constraints: The study found that a median about 85% of reactive clones in convalescent patients appeared only post-vaccination.

Trimming left V 1 base short and J 0 bases short, with 3 bases between. Germline values: CDR1 SGHDT, CDR2 YYEEEE. The CDR3 is made up of 13 amino acids. Sequenced: CD4+ T cells from blood, cultured in vitro. The clonotype comes from a human donor who had recovered from COVID-19. The chain is built from TRBV5-6 and TRBJ2-3, with no clear D. Written as DNA, the CDR3 is TGTGCCAGCAGCTTGACTAGCACAGATACGCAGTATTTT. Its protein product is CASSLTSTDTQYF.